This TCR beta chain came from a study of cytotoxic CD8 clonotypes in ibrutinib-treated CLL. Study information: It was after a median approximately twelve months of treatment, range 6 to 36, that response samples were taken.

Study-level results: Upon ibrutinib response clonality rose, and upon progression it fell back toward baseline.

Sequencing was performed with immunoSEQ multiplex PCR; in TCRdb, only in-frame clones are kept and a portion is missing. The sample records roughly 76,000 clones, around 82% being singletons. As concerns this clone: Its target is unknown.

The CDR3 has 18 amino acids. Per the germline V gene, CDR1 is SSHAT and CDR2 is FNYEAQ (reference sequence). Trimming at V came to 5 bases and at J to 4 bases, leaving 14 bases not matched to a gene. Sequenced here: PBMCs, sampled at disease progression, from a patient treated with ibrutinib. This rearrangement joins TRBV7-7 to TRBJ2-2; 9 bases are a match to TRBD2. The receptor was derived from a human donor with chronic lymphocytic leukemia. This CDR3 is CASSTGVWRGGRTGELFF. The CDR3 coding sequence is TGTGCCAGCAGCACGGGAGTCTGGCGGGGGGGCCGCACCGGGGAGCTGTTTTTT. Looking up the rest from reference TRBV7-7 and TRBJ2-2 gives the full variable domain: GAGVSQSPRYKVTKRGQDVTLRCDPISSHATLYWYQQALGQGPEFLTYFNYEAQPDKSGLPSDRFSAERPEGSISTLTIQRTEQRDSAMYRCASSTGVWRGGRTGELFFGEGSRLTVL.